This TCR beta chain was obtained from a study of blood T cell repertoires in COVID-19. Seattle patient enrollment occurred during active infection, with longitudinal follow-up thereafter. The CDR3 extends over 17 amino acids. Germline V gene lookup returns CDR1 LGHNA and CDR2 YSLEER. Unmatched junction bases numbered 9, after V lost 1 base and J lost 6 bases. The repertoire was sequenced with immunoSEQ multiplex PCR; TCRdb's copy has only in-frame clones and lacks some. This table holds some 90,000 clones, approximately 90% found once. This sequence was found in a woman in her sixties with COVID-19, enrolled during active disease. This chain links TRBV4-3 with TRBJ2-2; 9 bases are shared with TRBD2. The specimen was peripheral blood. As DNA, the CDR3 is TGCGCCAGCAGCCAAGGATGGGCGGGGGGGCCAGCCGGGGAGCTGTTTTTT. This gives the protein CASSQGWAGGPAGELFF.